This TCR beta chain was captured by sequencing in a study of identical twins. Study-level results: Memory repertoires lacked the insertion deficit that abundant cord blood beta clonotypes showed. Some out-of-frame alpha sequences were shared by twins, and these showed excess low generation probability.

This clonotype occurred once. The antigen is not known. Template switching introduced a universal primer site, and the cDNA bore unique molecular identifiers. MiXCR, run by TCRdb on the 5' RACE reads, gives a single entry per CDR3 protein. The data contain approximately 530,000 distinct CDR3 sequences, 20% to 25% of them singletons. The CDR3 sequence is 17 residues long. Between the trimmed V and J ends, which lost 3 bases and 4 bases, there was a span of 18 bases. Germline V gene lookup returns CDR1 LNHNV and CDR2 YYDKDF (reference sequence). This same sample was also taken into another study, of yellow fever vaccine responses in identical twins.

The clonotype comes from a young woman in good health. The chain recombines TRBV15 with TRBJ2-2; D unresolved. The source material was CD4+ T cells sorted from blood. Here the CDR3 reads CATSSLGKPPTTGELFF. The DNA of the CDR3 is TGTGCCACCAGCAGCTTAGGGAAGCCTCCCACCACCGGGGAGCTGTTTTTT.